This TCR beta chain is drawn from a study of blood T cells in healthy people across ages. This CDR3 has 15 residues. Trimming cost V 8 bases and J 4 bases, with 22 bases left between them. Germline CDR1 DFQATT, CDR2 SNEGSKA (reference sequence). Remarks on this clonotype: What it recognizes is unknown.

Through a sample-barcoded 5' primer and a J-beta primer mix, a second PCR was run for about 6 to 11 cycles. Every cDNA molecule bore a tag from a template-switch adaptor containing 12 random nucleotides. TCRdb independently ran MiXCR on the 5' RACE reads; one entry per CDR3 protein. The sample lists 600,000 to 850,000 distinct CDR3 sequences; roughly 25% were seen once. Findings and limits, study-wide: Long-lived donors carried more naive CD4+ cells and greater diversity than aged donors.

A further study also used this sample, focusing on T cells of mothers and their children. That publication notes: With the M1S primer of the second PCR, sample barcodes and 2-4 random nucleotides were added.

The origin of this receptor is a boy aged 5 to 17 in good health. J is TRBJ2-3 and V is TRBV20-1, with D unresolved. Sequenced sample: blood. This chain's CDR3 is CSPQSLGGSADTQYF. The CDR3 coding sequence is TGCAGTCCCCAGTCCCTGGGCGGCTCGGCAGATACGCAGTATTTT.